This TCR beta chain was sequenced for a study of yellow fever vaccine responses in identical twins. Broader study findings: As reported, the vaccine T cell response of twins seemed partly convergent and partly personalized.

TCRdb passed the RT-PCR reads through MiXCR, listing each CDR3 protein once. The table shows some 10,000 distinct CDR3 sequences, with 77% occurring only once. As regards this clonotype: Antigen unknown.

The V end lost 1 base, the J end lost 1 base, and 7 bases lay between the germline ends. There are 14 residues in the CDR3. The germline CDR1 and CDR2 sequences are SGHVS and FNYEAQ. This sequence joins TRBV7-6 and TRBJ1-1; D is unclear. This specimen was T cells from blood (PBMCs), unsorted or a sorted subset (not recorded which), taken before or after yellow fever vaccination (not recorded which). The TCR comes from a young woman who received the yellow fever vaccine. This CDR3 reads CASSLGAGNTEAFF. Here the CDR3 DNA reads TGTGCCAGCAGCTTAGGGGCAGGGAACACTGAAGCTTTCTTT. Combining the CDR3 with reference TRBV7-6 and TRBJ1-1 gives the whole variable domain GAGVSQSPRYKVTKRGQDVALRCDPISGHVSLYWYRQALGQGPEFLTYFNYEAQQDKSGLPNDRFSAERPEGSISTLTIQRTEQRDSAMYRCASSLGAGNTEAFFGQGTRLTVV.